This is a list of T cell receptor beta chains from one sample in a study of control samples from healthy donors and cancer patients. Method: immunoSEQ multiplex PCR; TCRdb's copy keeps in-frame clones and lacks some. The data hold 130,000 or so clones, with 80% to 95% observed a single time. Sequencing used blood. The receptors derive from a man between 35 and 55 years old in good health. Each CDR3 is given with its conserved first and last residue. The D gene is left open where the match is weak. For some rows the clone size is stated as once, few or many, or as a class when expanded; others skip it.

cdr3_aa: CASSRTGNSNTEAFF
cdr3_nt: TGCGCCAGCAGCCGCACAGGGAACTCGAACACTGAAGCTTTCTTT
cdr3_length: 15
d_call: .
v_call: TRBV5-1
clone_size: .
j_call: TRBJ1-1

cdr3_aa: CASSPERSAGGYNEQFF
cdr3_nt: TGTGCCAGCAGCCCTGAGAGGTCGGCGGGGGGTTACAATGAGCAGTTCTTC
cdr3_length: 17
d_call: TRBD2
v_call: TRBV9
clone_size: .
j_call: TRBJ2-1

cdr3_aa: CASSSRGRWAFF
cdr3_nt: TGTGCCAGCAGCTCCCGGGGGCGTTGGGCTTTCTTT
cdr3_length: 12
d_call: .
v_call: TRBV5-5
clone_size: .
j_call: TRBJ1-1

cdr3_aa: CASSPWWGSTDTQYF
cdr3_nt: TGTGCCAGCTCACCTTGGTGGGGGAGCACAGATACGCAGTATTTT
cdr3_length: 15
d_call: .
v_call: TRBV18
clone_size: .
j_call: TRBJ2-3

cdr3_aa: CASSVDEKGAFF
cdr3_nt: TGTGCCAGCAGCGTAGATGAAAAGGGAGCTTTCTTT
cdr3_length: 12
d_call: .
v_call: TRBV9
clone_size: .
j_call: TRBJ1-1

cdr3_aa: CASSAASGGPEQYF
cdr3_nt: TGTGCCAGCAGCGCAGCGTCAGGGGGCCCCGAGCAGTACTTC
cdr3_length: 14
d_call: TRBD1
v_call: TRBV9
clone_size: .
j_call: TRBJ2-7

cdr3_aa: CASSLDSRDSPLHF
cdr3_nt: TGTGCCAGCAGCCTGGACAGTAGAGATTCACCCCTCCACTTT
cdr3_length: 14
d_call: .
v_call: TRBV5-6
clone_size: .
j_call: TRBJ1-6

cdr3_aa: CASSRPGTEGTEAFF
cdr3_nt: TGCGCCAGCAGTCGCCCGGGGACAGAGGGAACTGAAGCTTTCTTT
cdr3_length: 15
d_call: TRBD1
v_call: TRBV10-2
clone_size: .
j_call: TRBJ1-1

cdr3_aa: CASSERAGRSTDTQYF
cdr3_nt: TGTGCCAGCAGTGAAAGGGCCGGACGGAGCACAGATACGCAGTATTTT
cdr3_length: 16
d_call: .
v_call: TRBV6-1
clone_size: .
j_call: TRBJ2-3

cdr3_aa: CASSWGGSETQYF
cdr3_nt: TGTGCCAGCAGTTGGGGCGGGTCTGAGACCCAGTACTTC
cdr3_length: 13
d_call: .
v_call: TRBV6-5
clone_size: .
j_call: TRBJ2-5

cdr3_aa: CASSLGTGRNSPLHF
cdr3_nt: TGCGCCAGCAGCTTGGGTACAGGGAGAAATTCACCCCTCCACTTT
cdr3_length: 15
d_call: .
v_call: TRBV5-1
clone_size: few
j_call: TRBJ1-6

cdr3_aa: CASSFTGTDTQYF
cdr3_nt: TGCGCCAGCAGCTTTACGGGCACAGATACGCAGTATTTT
cdr3_length: 13
d_call: .
v_call: TRBV5-1
clone_size: .
j_call: TRBJ2-3

cdr3_aa: CASSIWGQNTEAFF
cdr3_nt: TGTGCCAGTAGTATCTGGGGTCAAAACACTGAAGCTTTCTTT
cdr3_length: 14
d_call: .
v_call: TRBV19
clone_size: once
j_call: TRBJ1-1

cdr3_aa: CASTLGNINTEAFF
cdr3_nt: TGTGCCAGCACCCTCGGGAACATTAACACTGAAGCTTTCTTT
cdr3_length: 14
d_call: .
v_call: TRBV6-5
clone_size: .
j_call: TRBJ1-1

cdr3_aa: CASSPRTGGGGELFF
cdr3_nt: TGTGCCAGCTCACCCCGGACAGGGGGCGGCGGGGAGCTGTTTTTT
cdr3_length: 15
d_call: TRBD1
v_call: TRBV18
clone_size: .
j_call: TRBJ2-2

cdr3_aa: CASSMGLAGGGDTQYF
cdr3_nt: TGTGCCAGCAGCATGGGACTAGCGGGAGGCGGTGATACGCAGTATTTT
cdr3_length: 16
d_call: TRBD2
v_call: TRBV11-2
clone_size: .
j_call: TRBJ2-3

cdr3_aa: CASSPGSETNTGELFF
cdr3_nt: TGTGCCAGCAGCCCAGGGAGCGAAACGAACACCGGGGAGCTGTTTTTT
cdr3_length: 16
d_call: .
v_call: TRBV3-1/TRBV3-2
clone_size: few
j_call: TRBJ2-2

cdr3_aa: CASSQDYGRGGQETQYF
cdr3_nt: TGTGCCAGCAGCCAAGATTACGGGCGGGGGGGCCAAGAGACCCAGTACTTC
cdr3_length: 17
d_call: TRBD2
v_call: TRBV4-2
clone_size: .
j_call: TRBJ2-5

cdr3_aa: CASSRNSRGEAFF
cdr3_nt: TGTGCCAGCAGCCGTAACTCACGTGGTGAAGCTTTCTTT
cdr3_length: 13
d_call: .
v_call: TRBV5-4
clone_size: .
j_call: TRBJ1-1